This T cell receptor beta chain was observed in a study of blood T cell repertoires in COVID-19. Using immunoSEQ multiplex PCR, the repertoire was profiled, and TCRdb retains in-frame clones only, with some absent. The top ten hold roughly 71% of the sample, which has 28,000 or so clones, roughly four fifths seen once. This clone has a handful of counts. CDR1 and CDR2 from the germline V gene are GTSNPN and SVGIG (reference sequence). The CDR3 is 19 amino acids. V gave up 2 bases and J gave up 7 bases, with 30 bases separating them. This chain joins TRBV30 and TRBJ1-5, with D perhaps TRBD1 (6 bases). This TCR came from a man aged 70 or older with acute or convalescent COVID-19. Sequenced input: peripheral blood. The CDR3 loop is CAWSPMKVFRTAMEQPQHF. CDR3 in DNA: TGTGCCTGGAGTCCCATGAAGGTCTTCAGGACAGCCATGGAGCAGCCCCAGCATTTT.